This T cell receptor beta chain was recorded in a study of somatic mutations in cytotoxic T cells in rheumatoid arthritis. At the level of the study: Before any treatment began, about 30 ml EDTA peripheral blood was collected from patients right after diagnosis. Using a FACSAria II or Sony SH800, a portion of the V beta antibody-stained T-cell populations were flow-sorted at nearly 100% purity, and among those populations were V beta1+ cells that were then sequenced for TCRB. General study results and limits: Healthy controls did not share the age-linked increase in CD8+ clonality seen in rheumatoid arthritis patients.

The data were produced by immunoSEQ multiplex PCR, yet TCRdb's version contains in-frame clones alone and is incomplete. The sample has 3,500 to 5,000 clones; roughly nine tenths are singletons. After removal of 5 bases from V and 2 bases from J, the junction contained 3 bases not matched to a gene. The length of the CDR3 is 14 residues. The germline CDR1 and CDR2 sequences are SGDLS and YYNGEE. Note on this clone: Antigen specificity is unknown.

The receptor was derived from a woman between 65 and 79 years old with rheumatoid arthritis. Material: CD8+ T cells sorted from blood. The rearrangement links TRBV9 to TRBJ2-1; TRBD2 matches 8 bases. The CDR3, as DNA: TGTGCCAGCAGTGGGACTAGTCCCTACAATGAGCAGTTCTTC. This encodes CASSGTSPYNEQFF. Using reference TRBV9 and TRBJ2-1 for the parts outside the CDR3, the full variable domain is DSGVTQTPKHLITATGQRVTLRCSPRSGDLSVYWYQQSLDQGLQFLIQYYNGEERAKGNILERFSAQQFPDLHSELNLSSLELGDSALYFCASSGTSPYNEQFFGPGTRLTVL.